This T cell receptor (beta chain) emerged from a study of T-cell reconstitution after alpha-beta-depleted transplantation in children. This CDR3 is 14 amino acids long. The V end lost 4 bases, the J end lost 0 bases, and 10 bases lay between the germline ends. The germline CDR1 and CDR2 sequences are SGHKS and YYEKEE (reference sequence). This clonotype was counted ten times or more. The TCRbeta library was prepared with unique molecular identifiers. TCRdb called the PCR reads again in MiXCR, with one record for every CDR3 protein. The sample records over 70,000 distinct CDR3 sequences, 7% to 10% being singletons.

This specimen consisted of PBMCs from the stem cell graft donor, obtained from the stem cell graft. The chain has TRBV5-5 and TRBJ1-2; D gene uncertain. The source is a human donor who donated a stem cell graft to a child with congenital amegakaryocytic thrombocytopenia. The CDR3 region has the DNA TGTGCCAGCAGCCCTCAGAGGGCTAACTATGGCTACACCTTC. It specifies CASSPQRANYGYTF. The whole variable domain, remainder taken from reference TRBV5-5 and TRBJ1-2, is DAGVTQSPTHLIKTRGQQVTLRCSPISGHKSVSWYQQVLGQGPQFIFQYYEKEERGRGNFPDRFSARQFPNYSSELNVNALLLGDSALYLCASSPQRANYGYTFGSGTRLTVV.